This entry lists 28 T cell receptor beta chains sequenced from one sample in a study of blood T cell repertoires in COVID-19. Sequencing was performed with immunoSEQ multiplex PCR; in TCRdb, only in-frame clones are kept and a portion is missing. This table has some 25,000 clones, 81% appearing once. Sequencing was performed on peripheral blood. These receptors were obtained from a man in his fifties with active or convalescent COVID-19.

V usage is TRBV19 and J usage is TRBJ1-6, with 8 bases lining up with TRBD1. V was clipped by 1 base and J by 6 bases; unmatched bases: 5. Germline V gene sequence: CDR1 LNHDA, CDR2 SQIVND (reference sequence). This CDR3 contains 16 residues. The CDR3 coding sequence is TGTGCCAGTAGTATAGCTGCGGGACAGGCTAATTCACCCCTCCACTTT. It specifies CASSIAAGQANSPLHF.

This clone appeared a single time. The chain uses TRBV7-8 and TRBJ2-3, with a possible D match to TRBD2 (5 bases). Germline V CDR1 and CDR2: SGHVS, FQNEAQ. The CDR3 contains 14 residues. With 3 bases removed from V and 6 bases from J, the gap between germline ends came to 13 bases. This CDR3 reads CASSFGVPADTQYF. The CDR3 region has the DNA TGTGCCAGCAGCTTCGGGGTCCCCGCGGATACGCAGTATTTT.

This clone was detected only a few times. The rearrangement joins TRBV11-2 to TRBJ1-4, with 11 bases aligning to TRBD1. Per the germline V gene, CDR1 is SGHAT and CDR2 is FQNNGV. This CDR3 is built from 17 residues. With 4 bases clipped from V and 4 bases from J, the junction kept 8 bases outside the gene matches. Written as DNA, the CDR3 is TGTGCCAGCAGCTCGAGGGACAGGGGGAGCCTTAATGAAAAACTGTTTTTT. Translating gives CASSSRDRGSLNEKLFF.

V usage is TRBV6-4 and J usage is TRBJ2-3; D ambiguous. This CDR3 comprises 10 residues. The germline CDR1 and CDR2 sequences are MRHNA and SNTAGT. The V and J ends lost 6 bases and 4 bases respectively, with 2 bases between them. CDR3 DNA: TGTGCCAGCAGCGCAGATACGCAGTATTTT. As protein: CASSADTQYF.

The sample holds one count of this clone. V gene TRBV7-3 combines with J gene TRBJ1-1; 7 bases align to TRBD1. CDR1 SGHTA and CDR2 FQGTGA come from the germline V gene. Trimming removed 1 base from V and 5 bases from J; junction bases left unmatched: 4. The CDR3 sequence is 14 residues long. The CDR3 reads CASSLKGGRTEAFF. The CDR3 coding sequence is TGTGCCAGCAGCTTAAAAGGGGGCAGGACTGAAGCTTTCTTT. Drawing the rest from reference TRBV7-3 and TRBJ1-1, the complete variable domain is GAGVSQTPSNKVTEKGKYVELRCDPISGHTALYWYRQSLGQGPEFLIYFQGTGAADDSGLPNDRFFAVRPEGSVSTLKIQRTERGDSAVYLCASSLKGGRTEAFFGQGTRLTVV.

The V call is TRBV7-6, the J call TRBJ2-7; 9 positions match TRBD1. The germline V gene has CDR1 SGHVS and CDR2 FNYEAQ. V lost 4 bases, J lost 3 bases, and 4 bases stayed unmatched. CDR3 size: 14 residues. The CDR3: CASSSGTGIYEQYF. The CDR3 DNA reads as TGTGCCAGCAGCTCCGGGACAGGGATCTACGAGCAGTACTTC.

CDR3 sequence reads: CASSSRSVGGAHYEQYF. CDR3 DNA sequence: TGTGCCAGCAGCTCGCGGTCAGTGGGGGGGGCGCACTACGAGCAGTACTTC. The chain has TRBV5-8 and TRBJ2-7; a possible D gene is TRBD2 (7 bases). Deletions cut 3 bases from V and 3 bases from J, with 22 bases between. CDR1 is SGHTS, CDR2 YDEGEE, per germline. The CDR3 runs to 17 residues.

The rearrangement uses TRBV18 and TRBJ2-2; TRBD1 is a possible D gene (6 bases). The CDR3 covers 13 residues. Trimming removed 6 bases at V and 5 bases at J, with 10 bases between. Germline lookup yields CDR1 KGHSH and CDR2 LQKENI. The CDR3 coding sequence is TGTGCCAGCTCCCGAGACAGGACCGGGGAGCTGTTTTTT. Protein: CASSRDRTGELFF. The full variable domain, in which reference TRBV18 and TRBJ2-2 provide the parts outside the CDR3, is NAGVMQNPRHLVRRRGQEARLRCSPMKGHSHVYWYRQLPEEGLKFMVYLQKENIIDESGMPKERFSAEFPKEGPSILRIQQVVRGDSAAYFCASSRDRTGELFFGEGSRLTVL.

Written as DNA, the CDR3 is TGTGCCAGCAGCCCGGAACCCGGGACAGGTCGTGGCTACACCTTC. Its translation: CASSPEPGTGRGYTF. The rearrangement joins TRBV7-6 to TRBJ1-2; 8 nucleotides match TRBD1. Germline CDR1 and CDR2: SGHVS and FNYEAQ. Germline trimming cut 5 bases from V and 7 bases from J; bases unmatched to any gene: 12. The CDR3 runs to 15 residues. Drawing the rest from reference TRBV7-6 and TRBJ1-2, the complete variable domain is GAGVSQSPRYKVTKRGQDVALRCDPISGHVSLYWYRQALGQGPEFLTYFNYEAQQDKSGLPNDRFSAERPEGSISTLTIQRTEQRDSAMYRCASSPEPGTGRGYTFGSGTRLTVV.

This rearrangement joins TRBV10-1 to TRBJ2-2, with 10 positions matching TRBD2. Trimming took 5 bases from V and 6 from J; bases not matched to a gene: 6. The length of the CDR3 is 15 residues. Per the germline V gene, CDR1 is WNHNN and CDR2 is SYGVQD (reference sequence). CDR3 region: CASSPSLAGAGELFF. The CDR3 DNA reads as TGCGCCAGCAGTCCCTCCCTAGCGGGAGCCGGGGAGCTGTTTTTT.

The V gene is TRBV2, the J gene TRBJ1-6, with a weak D call TRBD1 (5 bases). CDR1 is SNHLY, CDR2 FYNNEI, per germline. The CDR3 totals 14 residues. The ends were cut back, 6 bases at V and 10 bases at J, with 16 bases in the middle. CDR3 region: CASSRGWVESPLHF. The CDR3 nucleotides are TGTGCCAGCAGCCGGGGGTGGGTAGAGTCACCCCTCCACTTT. Full variable domain (rest looked up from reference TRBV2 and TRBJ1-6): EPEVTQTPSHQVTQMGQEVILRCVPISNHLYFYWYRQILGQKVEFLVSFYNNEISEKSEIFDDQFSVERPDGSNFTLKIRSTKLEDSAMYFCASSRGWVESPLHFGNGTRLTVT.

This rearrangement joins TRBV6-4 to TRBJ2-1; the match to TRBD2 covers 9 bases. From germline, CDR1 is MRHNA and CDR2 SNTAGT. Trimming at V came to 3 bases and at J to 0 bases, leaving 0 bases not matched to a gene. CDR3 length: 15 residues. CDR3 in DNA: TGTGCCAGCAGTGAAGCGGGGGGCTCCTACAATGAGCAGTTCTTC. It encodes CASSEAGGSYNEQFF.

This CDR3 is CASSPVGLYGYTF. DNA for the CDR3: TGTGCCAGCAGCCCCGTGGGGCTCTATGGCTACACCTTC. This chain links TRBV7-9 with TRBJ1-2; tentatively, D is TRBD1 (5 bases). V was cut by 5 bases and J by 4 bases, with 11 bases left in between. The germline V gene has CDR1 SEHNR and CDR2 FQNEAQ (reference sequence). The CDR3 is 13 amino acids.

This clone was recorded a few times. The rearrangement links TRBV9 to TRBJ2-7; 7 positions match TRBD2. V was pared by 4 bases and J by 3 bases, with 7 bases of the junction left unmatched. The CDR3 length is 14 residues. From germline, CDR1 is SGDLS and CDR2 YYNGEE. CDR3 in amino acids: CASSPTSADYEQYF. CDR3 in DNA: TGTGCCAGCAGCCCCACTAGCGCTGACTACGAGCAGTACTTC.

The chain employs TRBV18 and TRBJ2-1, with TRBD2 matching over 14 bases. V was clipped by 3 bases and J by 8 bases; unmatched bases: 3. This CDR3 region has 15 residues. Germline CDR1 is KGHSH and CDR2 is LQKENI. The CDR3 region is CASSPPGLAGDEQFF. The CDR3 DNA reads as TGTGCCAGCTCACCTCCGGGACTAGCGGGAGATGAGCAGTTCTTC.

The CDR3, as DNA: TGTGCCAGCAGCCGTAATAGAAATTGGCGGGGTCGTATTGGAGAGCGTTTAAGCTACACCTTC. Its protein product is CASSRNRNWRGRIGERLSYTF. The V and J genes are TRBV3-1 (or the pseudogene TRBV3-2) and TRBJ1-2; D gene unclear. There are 21 residues in the CDR3. CDR1 is LGHDT and CDR2 is YNNKEL in the germline V gene (reference sequence). Trimming removed 4 bases from V and 9 bases from J, with 39 bases in between.

The chain recombines TRBV4-1 with TRBJ2-2; TRBD2 agrees at 13 bases. J lost 4 bases, V lost 3 bases, and 5 bases had no gene match. The CDR3 totals 17 residues. In germline, CDR1 is MGHRA, CDR2 YSYEKL. The CDR3 DNA sequence: TGCGCCAGCAGCCACTGGACTAGCGGGAGAGGCACCGGGGAGCTGTTTTTT. Encoded protein: CASSHWTSGRGTGELFF.

This clone has a single count. V is TRBV6-5 and J is TRBJ1-1, with 7 bases matching TRBD1. The CDR3 contains 16 residues. V lost 0 bases and J lost 11; bases outside the gene matches: 15. Germline V CDR1 and CDR2: MNHEY, SVGAGI. Here the CDR3 DNA reads TGTGCCAGCAGTTACTCGATCCGGGACAGCACCTCGGGGGCTTTCTTT. It encodes CASSYSIRDSTSGAFF.

The V gene is TRBV11-2, the J gene TRBJ1-6, with a possible D match to TRBD1 (6 bases). With 2 bases removed from V and 7 bases from J, the gap between germline ends came to 15 bases. Germline CDR1 reads SGHAT; CDR2 reads FQNNGV. The CDR3 is 16 residues long. The CDR3 sequence: CASSLPSRGSNSPLHF. CDR3 bases: TGTGCCAGCAGCTTACCGTCCAGGGGTTCAAATTCACCCCTCCACTTT.

The rearrangement uses TRBV19 and TRBJ1-6, with a tentative D call TRBD1 (5 bases). Germline-derived CDR1 and CDR2 are LNHDA and SQIVND (reference sequence). V was clipped by 4 bases and J by 0 bases, with 10 bases between them. This CDR3 has 16 amino acids. The CDR3 protein is CASSTHQGSYNSPLHF. The CDR3, as DNA: TGTGCCAGTAGTACCCACCAGGGCTCCTATAATTCACCCCTCCACTTT.

The J gene is TRBJ1-1, the V gene TRBV6-5; the D is unclear. This CDR3 spans 13 amino acids. Trimming shortened V by 0 bases and J by 1 base, and 3 bases separated the two germline ends. The germline V gene encodes CDR1 MNHEY and CDR2 SVGAGI. In DNA, the CDR3 is TGTGCCAGCAGTTACTCGAGGAACACTGAAGCTTTCTTT. It yields the protein CASSYSRNTEAFF.

For the CDR3, the DNA is TGTGCCAGCAGTTTATGGCCTAGCAATCAGCCCCAGCATTTT. It specifies CASSLWPSNQPQHF. The rearrangement links TRBV27 to TRBJ1-5; D call uncertain. The CDR3 has 14 amino acids. V lost 1 base to trimming and J lost 0 bases, with 4 bases between them. CDR1 is MNHEY, CDR2 SMNVEV, per germline (reference sequence).

V gene TRBV2 combines with J gene TRBJ1-2; D unresolved. Germline CDR1 is SNHLY and CDR2 is FYNNEI. CDR3 length: 12 residues. V dropped 4 bases and J dropped 7 bases, with 10 bases sitting between them. This chain's CDR3 is CASSGGGGGYTF. CDR3 bases: TGTGCCAGCAGTGGAGGCGGTGGTGGCTACACCTTC. Complete variable domain (other parts from reference TRBV2 and TRBJ1-2): EPEVTQTPSHQVTQMGQEVILRCVPISNHLYFYWYRQILGQKVEFLVSFYNNEISEKSEIFDDQFSVERPDGSNFTLKIRSTKLEDSAMYFCASSGGGGGYTFGSGTRLTVV.

The chain is built from TRBV18 and TRBJ1-3, with TRBD1 matching over 8 bases. The CDR3 loop spans 17 amino acids. CDR1 KGHSH and CDR2 LQKENI come from the germline V gene. The J segment lost 0 bases and the V segment lost 0 bases, leaving 4 bases of the junction unmatched. CDR3 protein: CASSPPGTGVSGNTIYF. The CDR3 DNA reads as TGTGCCAGCTCACCACCCGGGACAGGCGTCTCTGGAAACACCATATATTTT.

This clone has just a few counts. This chain's CDR3 is CASRPGSSGYNEQFF. The CDR3 coding sequence is TGTGCCAGCCGGCCGGGGTCTAGCGGATACAATGAGCAGTTCTTC. The rearrangement uses TRBV14 and TRBJ2-1; 7 bases align to TRBD2. The germline V gene encodes CDR1 SGHDN and CDR2 FVKESK. The CDR3 spans 15 residues. V trimming: 8 bases; J trimming: 4 bases; junction bases outside the gene matches: 11.

This rearrangement joins TRBV5-6 to TRBJ1-3; no definite D call. The CDR3 is 15 amino acids. V gave up 4 bases and J gave up 0 bases, with 11 bases separating them. Per germline, CDR1 SGHDT and CDR2 YYEEEE. The CDR3 coding sequence is TGTGCCAGCAGCGTGGACGGGTTCTCTGGAAACACCATATATTTT. Its protein product is CASSVDGFSGNTIYF.

This clone was seen once. The chain employs TRBV5-1 and TRBJ1-2, with 9 bases matching TRBD1. Germline assignment: CDR1 SGHRS and CDR2 YFSETQ. The CDR3 runs to 14 residues. Trimming cost V 2 bases and J 7 bases; bases outside gene matches: 6. The DNA for the CDR3 is TGCGCCAGCAGCTTTACAGGGGGCTTGGTTGGCTACACCTTC. Translated, it gives CASSFTGGLVGYTF.

V is TRBV2 and J is TRBJ1-2; TRBD1 might be the D (5 bases). Germline V gives CDR1 SNHLY, CDR2 FYNNEI. The CDR3 totals 13 residues. Between the trimmed V and J ends, which lost 2 bases and 8 bases, there was a span of 12 bases. CDR3 sequence (DNA): TGTGCCAGCAGTGAATCGGGGACTTTGGGCTACACCTTC. Translating gives CASSESGTLGYTF.